The 20 T cell receptor beta chains given below trace back to one sample, sequenced in a study of cytomegalovirus exposure and HLA in healthy donors. PCR involved 60 Vbeta and 13 Jbeta primers. Sequenced by immunoSEQ multiplex PCR; TCRdb stores in-frame clones only, minus some. The sample carries some 87,000 clones, under 85% recorded once. The sample consisted of PBMCs. Receptors originate from a man younger than 45 in good health and CMV-seronegative.

The chain combines TRBV7-9 with TRBJ2-7; no firm D call. This CDR3 is 12 amino acids long. Between the trimmed V and J ends, which lost 4 bases and 5 bases, there was a span of 9 bases. CDR1 is SEHNR, CDR2 FQNEAQ, per germline (reference sequence). The CDR3 here is CASSSRMDEQYF. The CDR3 coding sequence is TGTGCCAGCAGCTCGCGAATGGACGAGCAGTACTTC.

The CDR3 here is CASRFQGSKGSGANVLTF. The CDR3 DNA reads as TGCGCCAGCAGATTTCAGGGGAGCAAAGGGTCTGGGGCCAACGTCCTGACTTTC. The chain recombines TRBV5-1 with TRBJ2-6; D is perhaps TRBD1 (6 bases). The germline V gene encodes CDR1 SGHRS and CDR2 YFSETQ. This CDR3 has 18 amino acids. Trimming took off 5 bases at V and 1 base at J, with 19 bases between the two ends.

V gene TRBV7-9 combines with J gene TRBJ2-3, with 7 bases fitting TRBD2. CDR1 is SEHNR and CDR2 is FQNEAQ in the germline V gene (reference sequence). The CDR3 sequence is 17 residues long. J was trimmed by 1 base and V by 4 bases; bases with no gene match: 11. CDR3 loop: CASSSGSGVLGTDTQYF. For the CDR3, the DNA is TGTGCCAGCAGCTCTGGGAGCGGGGTACTAGGCACAGATACGCAGTATTTT.

CDR3 in amino acids: CASSPETGVSYNEQFF. The CDR3 DNA reads TGTGCCAGTAGCCCAGAGACAGGGGTCTCCTACAATGAGCAGTTCTTC. This chain links TRBV19 with TRBJ2-1; 8 bases line up with TRBD1. J was trimmed by 0 bases and V by 6 bases; bases with no gene match: 7. The CDR3 extends over 16 amino acids. Per germline, CDR1 LNHDA and CDR2 SQIVND (reference sequence).

This clone was detected a few times. This chain links TRBV6-1 with TRBJ2-7, with TRBD1 matching 8 bases. Germline V gene lookup returns CDR1 MNHNS and CDR2 SASEGT. The CDR3 has 15 residues. The ends lost 5 bases at V and 2 bases at J; junction bases unmatched: 8. The CDR3 sequence: CASSIRQGPPYEQYF. CDR3 sequence (DNA): TGTGCCAGCAGTATACGACAGGGGCCCCCCTACGAGCAGTACTTC.

The chain has TRBV5-3 and TRBJ1-1; D is perhaps TRBD1 (6 bases). TRBV5-3 is assigned to the ORF class and has an uncertain function. This CDR3 region has 20 residues. Trimming pared 3 bases from V and 10 bases from J, leaving 37 bases between. The CDR3: CARSSFRTCKRQAIRTPAFF. In nucleotides, the CDR3 is TGTGCCAGAAGCTCATTCCGCACGTGCAAAAGACAGGCTATCCGAACTCCAGCTTTCTTT.

The chain has TRBV18 and TRBJ2-7; D gene unclear. The V end was cut by 3 bases, the J end by 2 bases, with 8 bases between. The germline V gene has CDR1 KGHSH and CDR2 LQKENI. The length of the CDR3 is 13 residues. CDR3 in amino acids: CASSPLSPYEQYF. The CDR3 DNA reads as TGTGCCAGCTCACCCCTAAGTCCCTACGAGCAGTACTTC.

The V call is TRBV5-1, the J call TRBJ1-1; 9 nucleotides align to TRBD1. V trimming: 2 bases; J trimming: 6 bases; junction bases outside the gene matches: 2. The CDR3 totals 13 residues. Germline values: CDR1 SGHRS, CDR2 YFSETQ. Written as DNA, the CDR3 is TGCGCCAGCAGCTTCGACAGGGGGTCTGAAGCTTTCTTT. It translates to CASSFDRGSEAFF.

This clone has a single count. The CDR3 DNA is TGTGCCAGCAGCGTAGGGGACTTGGGGGAAAAACTGTTTTTT. It encodes CASSVGDLGEKLFF. This sequence joins TRBV9 and TRBJ1-4, with D possibly being TRBD1 (5 bases). The CDR3 contains 14 residues. V lost 0 bases, J lost 8 bases, and 11 bases lay in between. The germline V gene encodes CDR1 SGDLS and CDR2 YYNGEE.

The rearrangement joins TRBV10-3 to TRBJ1-2; 12 nucleotides match TRBD1. Germline-derived CDR1 and CDR2 are ENHRY and SYGVKD. This CDR3 has 15 amino acids. V lost 6 bases and J lost 3; bases outside the gene matches: 5. DNA of the CDR3: TGTGCCATCAGGACCGGGACAGGGGGCGACTATGGCTACACCTTC. Amino acid sequence: CAIRTGTGGDYGYTF.

This chain joins TRBV7-8 and TRBJ1-1, with TRBD1 identical over 11 bases. CDR3 size: 15 residues. Germline CDR1 reads SGHVS; CDR2 reads FQNEAQ. The V and J ends lost 0 bases and 4 bases, in that order; junction bases with no gene match: 1. CDR3 DNA sequence: TGTGCCAGCAGCTTAGCAGGGACAGGGGGCACTGAAGCTTTCTTT. This encodes CASSLAGTGGTEAFF. Together with reference TRBV7-8 and TRBJ1-1, the CDR3 gives the full variable domain: GAGVSQSPRYKVAKRGQDVALRCDPISGHVSLFWYQQALGQGPEFLTYFQNEAQLDKSGLPSDRFFAERPEGSVSTLKIQRTQQEDSAVYLCASSLAGTGGTEAFFGQGTRLTVV.

This clone was seen a few times. The rearrangement links TRBV28 to TRBJ1-1; 7 bases align to TRBD1. CDR1 and CDR2 (germline): MDHEN, SYDVKM. CDR3 length: 14 amino acids. V shed 2 bases, J shed 8 bases, and the junction held 8 bases outside the gene matches. The DNA for the CDR3 is TGTGCCAGCAGTTTAAGGAGGAGGGACAGAGAAGCTTTCTTT. Its translation is CASSLRRRDREAFF. Drawing the rest from reference TRBV28 and TRBJ1-1, the complete variable domain is DVKVTQSSRYLVKRTGEKVFLECVQDMDHENMFWYRQDPGLGLRLIYFSYDVKMKEKGDIPEGYSVSREKKERFSLILESASTNQTSMYLCASSLRRRDREAFFGQGTRLTVV.

This clone was counted between two and nine times. This sequence joins TRBV2 and TRBJ1-1; D is unresolved. The CDR3 spans 14 residues. Germline lookup yields CDR1 SNHLY and CDR2 FYNNEI. The V end was cut by 5 bases, the J end by 5 bases, with 15 bases between. The CDR3 loop reads CASSTEGVGTEAFF. Written as DNA, the CDR3 is TGTGCCAGCAGTACGGAGGGCGTTGGGACTGAAGCTTTCTTT.

The chain couples TRBV5-1 to TRBJ2-5; 7 nucleotides line up with TRBD1. The CDR3 totals 15 residues. Germline V gene lookup returns CDR1 SGHRS and CDR2 YFSETQ. The junction had 8 bases not matched to a gene; V was cut back by 4 bases and J by 2 bases. CDR3 nucleotides: TGCGCCAGCAGCGCCGGGACAGTAGGACAAGAGACCCAGTACTTC. Its translation is CASSAGTVGQETQYF.

This chain connects TRBV5-6 to TRBJ1-5; 8 bases fit TRBD1. J gave up 7 bases and V 4 bases, and 4 bases lay outside the gene matches. CDR1 and CDR2 from the germline V gene are SGHDT and YYEEEE. The CDR3 consists of 13 residues. The CDR3 DNA follows: TGTGCCAGCAGCCGGACAGGGACCCAGCCCCAGCATTTT. This gives the protein CASSRTGTQPQHF.

The chain joins TRBV5-1 to TRBJ1-2; a weak D match, TRBD1 (5 bases). Germline V CDR1 and CDR2: SGHRS, YFSETQ. V dropped 3 bases and J dropped 4 bases, with 10 bases sitting between them. CDR3 length: 13 amino acids. This chain's CDR3 is CASSWGGPYGYTF. For the CDR3, the DNA is TGCGCCAGCAGCTGGGGGGGTCCCTATGGCTACACCTTC.

This CDR3 reads CASSFNSEKLFF. The CDR3 bases are TGTGCCAGCAGCTTTAATAGTGAAAAACTGTTTTTT. The chain couples TRBV5-6 to TRBJ1-4, with no clear D. The CDR3 consists of 12 residues. The V gene lost 2 bases and the J gene lost 7 bases, with 6 bases spanning the gap. Germline-derived CDR1 and CDR2 are SGHDT and YYEEEE.

The chain joins TRBV27 to TRBJ1-5, with unresolved D. The CDR3 loop spans 13 amino acids. Germline CDR1 is MNHEY and CDR2 is SMNVEV (reference sequence). Trimming cost V 6 bases and J 0 bases, with 6 bases left between them. CDR3 amino acids: CASSYYSNQPQHF. In DNA, the CDR3 is TGTGCCAGCAGCTATTATAGCAATCAGCCCCAGCATTTT.

The chain carries TRBV15 and TRBJ2-3, with unresolved D. The CDR3 totals 18 residues. Trimming stripped 0 bases from V and 1 base from J, with 17 bases between. Germline V gene sequence: CDR1 LNHNV, CDR2 YYDKDF (reference sequence). For the CDR3, the DNA is TGTGCCACCAGCAGAGATTTGGGCAGCCGATACCGCACAGATACGCAGTATTTT. This gives the protein CATSRDLGSRYRTDTQYF.

CDR3 in DNA: TGTGCCAGCAGTCAAGTAACAAACGAGCAGTACTTC. Its translation: CASSQVTNEQYF. The rearrangement joins TRBV7-6 to TRBJ2-7, with D uncertain. The length of the CDR3 is 12 residues. CDR1 is SGHVS, CDR2 FNYEAQ, per germline. Trimming removed 6 bases from V and 5 bases from J, with 11 bases in between.